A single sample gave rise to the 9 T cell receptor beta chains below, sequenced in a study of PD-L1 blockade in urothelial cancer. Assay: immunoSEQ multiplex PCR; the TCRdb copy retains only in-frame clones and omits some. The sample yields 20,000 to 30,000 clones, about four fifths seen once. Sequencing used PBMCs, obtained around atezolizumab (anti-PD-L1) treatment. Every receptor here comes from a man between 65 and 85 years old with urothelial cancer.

The chain's CDR3 is CASSGGTFGWTEAFF. In DNA form, the CDR3 reads TGTGCCAGCTCGGGGGGGACCTTTGGCTGGACTGAAGCTTTCTTT. This rearrangement joins TRBV9 to TRBJ1-1; tentatively, D is TRBD1 (5 bases). There are 15 residues in the CDR3. From germline, CDR1 is SGDLS and CDR2 YYNGEE. V was shortened by 7 bases and J by 5 bases, with 21 bases between the two germline ends.

The CDR3 DNA follows: TGTGCCAGCAGTTCCAGGACATCTGGAAACACCATATATTTT. Protein sequence: CASSSRTSGNTIYF. The chain links TRBV28 to TRBJ1-3; tentatively, D is TRBD1 (5 bases). CDR3 size: 14 residues. V shed 4 bases and J shed 1 base, with 8 bases lying between them. Germline V gene data show CDR1 as MDHEN and CDR2 as SYDVKM.

The DNA for the CDR3 is TGTGCCAGCAGCACCCGGACAGGGGCTTCCTCATGGCAGTTCTTC. This translates into CASSTRTGASSWQFF. The chain is built from TRBV11-2 and TRBJ2-1, with 9 positions matching TRBD1. This CDR3 comprises 15 residues. Germline V CDR1 and CDR2: SGHAT, FQNNGV. J lost 12 bases, V lost 5 bases, and 14 bases had no gene match.

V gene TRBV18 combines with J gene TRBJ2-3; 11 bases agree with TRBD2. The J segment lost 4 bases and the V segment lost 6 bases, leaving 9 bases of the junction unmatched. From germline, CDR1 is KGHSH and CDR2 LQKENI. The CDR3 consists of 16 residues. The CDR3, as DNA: TGTGCCAGCTCCACCGGGACTAGCGGCCTCCCAGATACGCAGTATTTT. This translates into CASSTGTSGLPDTQYF.

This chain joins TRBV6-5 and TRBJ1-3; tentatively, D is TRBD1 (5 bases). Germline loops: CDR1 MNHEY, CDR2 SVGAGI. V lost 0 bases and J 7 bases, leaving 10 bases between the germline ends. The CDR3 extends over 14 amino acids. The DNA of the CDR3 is TGTGCCAGCAGTTACTCCGGCGCAGGGAACACCATATATTTT. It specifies CASSYSGAGNTIYF.

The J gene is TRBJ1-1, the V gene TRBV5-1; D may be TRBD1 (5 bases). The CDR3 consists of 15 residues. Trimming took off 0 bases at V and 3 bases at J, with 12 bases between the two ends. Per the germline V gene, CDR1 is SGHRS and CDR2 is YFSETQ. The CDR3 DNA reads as TGCGCCAGCAGCTTGGCTGGGGGAGGGGACACTGAAGCTTTCTTT. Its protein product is CASSLAGGGDTEAFF.

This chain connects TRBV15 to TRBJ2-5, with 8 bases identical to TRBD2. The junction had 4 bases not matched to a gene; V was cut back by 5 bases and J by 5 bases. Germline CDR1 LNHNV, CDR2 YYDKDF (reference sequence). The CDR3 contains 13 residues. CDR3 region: CATSGGLGETQYF. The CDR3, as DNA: TGTGCCACCAGCGGGGGACTAGGGGAGACCCAGTACTTC.

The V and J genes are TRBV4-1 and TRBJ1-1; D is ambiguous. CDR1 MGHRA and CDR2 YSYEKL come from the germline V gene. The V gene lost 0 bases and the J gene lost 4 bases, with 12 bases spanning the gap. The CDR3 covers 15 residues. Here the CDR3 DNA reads TGCGCCAGCAGCCAAGAGAGTATCGAGGGCACTGAAGCTTTCTTT. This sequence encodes CASSQESIEGTEAFF.

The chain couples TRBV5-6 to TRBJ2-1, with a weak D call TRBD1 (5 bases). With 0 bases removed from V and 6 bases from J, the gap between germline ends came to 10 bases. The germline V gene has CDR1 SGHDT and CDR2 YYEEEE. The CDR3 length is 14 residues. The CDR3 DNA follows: TGTGCCAGCAGCTTGGTATATGGGGCCAATGAGCAGTTCTTC. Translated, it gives CASSLVYGANEQFF.